This T cell receptor (beta chain) was recovered during a study of T cells in localized non-small cell lung cancer. Study results and caveats: Across samples, adjacent lung featured a median roughly 50 of the top 100 tumor clones. Multi-region tumor sequencing was not done, so intratumor heterogeneity could not be excluded.

Germline V gene sequence: CDR1 LGHNT, CDR2 FRNRAP. CDR3 size: 14 residues. Trimming left V 6 bases short and J 5 bases short, with 16 bases between. Method: immunoSEQ multiplex PCR; TCRdb's copy keeps in-frame clones and lacks some. The data contain 4,500 to 5,500 clones, approximately 28% of them singletons. In this sample, this clone turned up once. No antigen is known for it. V and J are TRBV12-5 and TRBJ1-2; D is possibly TRBD1 (5 bases). This clonotype originated in a male donor at least 60 years old with stage I lung adenocarcinoma. The source material was lung tumor tissue, sampled before any cancer treatment. The CDR3 here is CASGSRVPLYGYTF. The CDR3 DNA sequence: TGTGCTAGTGGAAGCAGGGTCCCTTTATATGGCTACACCTTC.